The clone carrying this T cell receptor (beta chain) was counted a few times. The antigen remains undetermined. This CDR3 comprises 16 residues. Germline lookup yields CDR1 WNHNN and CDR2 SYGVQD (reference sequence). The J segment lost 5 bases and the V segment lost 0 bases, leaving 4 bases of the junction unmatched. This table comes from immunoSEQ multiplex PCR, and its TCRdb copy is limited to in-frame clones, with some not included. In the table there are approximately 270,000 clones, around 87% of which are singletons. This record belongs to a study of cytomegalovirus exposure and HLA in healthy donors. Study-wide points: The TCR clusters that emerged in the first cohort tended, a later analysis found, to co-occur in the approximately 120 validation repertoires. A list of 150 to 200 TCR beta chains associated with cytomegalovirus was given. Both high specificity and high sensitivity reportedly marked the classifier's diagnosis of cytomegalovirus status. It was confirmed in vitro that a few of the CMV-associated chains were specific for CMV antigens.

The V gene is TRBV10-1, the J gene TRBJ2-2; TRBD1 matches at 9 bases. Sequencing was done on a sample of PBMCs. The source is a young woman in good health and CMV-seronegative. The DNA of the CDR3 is TGCGCCAGCAGTGAGTCTGGGACAGGGAGGACCGGGGAGCTGTTTTTT. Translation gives CASSESGTGRTGELFF.